This T cell receptor (beta chain) is from a study of control samples from healthy donors and cancer patients. Germline V lookup: CDR1 SGHDT, CDR2 YYEEEE. The CDR3 length is 18 residues. V shed 2 bases, J shed 3 bases, and the junction held 11 bases outside the gene matches. The protocol was immunoSEQ multiplex PCR, while the TCRdb copy is restricted to in-frame clones and leaves out a portion. The sample lists roughly 130,000 clones, approximately 89% occurring once. The sample holds one count of this clone. Sequencing used blood. The rearrangement links TRBV5-6 to TRBJ2-7; 13 nucleotides align to TRBD2. The clonotype was recovered from a man between 18 and 29 years old in good health. CDR3 sequence: CASSFGLAGEPTFYEQYF. The CDR3, as DNA: TGTGCCAGCAGCTTTGGACTAGCGGGGGAGCCAACTTTCTACGAGCAGTACTTC.